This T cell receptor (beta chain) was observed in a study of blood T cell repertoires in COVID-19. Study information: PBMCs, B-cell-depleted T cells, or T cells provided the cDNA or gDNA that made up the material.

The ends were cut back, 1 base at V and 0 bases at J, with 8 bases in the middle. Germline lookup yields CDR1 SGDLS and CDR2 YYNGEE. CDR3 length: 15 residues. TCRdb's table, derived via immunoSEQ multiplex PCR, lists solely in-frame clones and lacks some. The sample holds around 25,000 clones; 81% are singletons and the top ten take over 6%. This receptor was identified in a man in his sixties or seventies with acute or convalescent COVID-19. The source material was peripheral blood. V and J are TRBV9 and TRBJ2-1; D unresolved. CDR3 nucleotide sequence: TGTGCCAGCAGCGTAATTGGCAGCTCCTACAATGAGCAGTTCTTC. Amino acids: CASSVIGSSYNEQFF.